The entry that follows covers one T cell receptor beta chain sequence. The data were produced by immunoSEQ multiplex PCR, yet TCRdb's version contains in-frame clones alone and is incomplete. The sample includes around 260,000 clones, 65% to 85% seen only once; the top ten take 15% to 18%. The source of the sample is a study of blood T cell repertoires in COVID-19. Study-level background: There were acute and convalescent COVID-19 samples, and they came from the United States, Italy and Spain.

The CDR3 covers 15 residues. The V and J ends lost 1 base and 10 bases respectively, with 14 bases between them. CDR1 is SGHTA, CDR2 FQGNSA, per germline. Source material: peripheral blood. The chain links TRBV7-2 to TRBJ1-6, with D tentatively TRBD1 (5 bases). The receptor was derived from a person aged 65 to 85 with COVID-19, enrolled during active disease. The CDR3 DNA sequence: TGTGCCAGCAGCTTAGTTCAGGGTAATAGATCACCCCTCCACTTT. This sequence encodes CASSLVQGNRSPLHF.